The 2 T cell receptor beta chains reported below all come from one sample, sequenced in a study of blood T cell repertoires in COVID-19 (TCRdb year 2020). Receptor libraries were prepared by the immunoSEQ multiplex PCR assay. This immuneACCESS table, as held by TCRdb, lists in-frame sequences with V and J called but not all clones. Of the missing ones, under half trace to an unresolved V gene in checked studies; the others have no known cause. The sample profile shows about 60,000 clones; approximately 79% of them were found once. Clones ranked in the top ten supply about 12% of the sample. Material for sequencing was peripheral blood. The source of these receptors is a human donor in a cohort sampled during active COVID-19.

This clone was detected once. CDR3 nucleotide sequence: TGCGCCAGCAGCTCAGGCGGGGGAGGGGAGACCCAGTACTTC. As protein: CASSSGGGGETQYF. V gene TRBV5-1 combines with J gene TRBJ2-5; 7 bases line up with TRBD2. Germline CDR1 reads SGHRS; CDR2 reads YFSETQ. Trimming at V came to 3 bases and at J to 5 bases, leaving 7 bases not matched to a gene. CDR3 length equals 14 residues.

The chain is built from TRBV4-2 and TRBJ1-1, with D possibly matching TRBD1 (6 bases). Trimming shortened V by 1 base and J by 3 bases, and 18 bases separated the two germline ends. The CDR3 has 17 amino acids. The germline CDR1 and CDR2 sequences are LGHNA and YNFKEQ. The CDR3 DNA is TGTGCCAGCAGCCAAGGGGGGGGCCGGGATTGGGACACTGAAGCTTTCTTT. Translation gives CASSQGGGRDWDTEAFF.